Following are 15 T cell receptor beta chains from one sample sequenced in a study of CD8+ T cells in alopecia areata. As the sequencing template, cDNA was produced by extracting RNA and reverse transcribing it. The method was immunoSEQ multiplex PCR; TCRdb's version includes in-frame clones alone and lacks a portion of them. The data show roughly 120,000 clones, roughly two thirds seen once. Sequences were obtained from CD4+ T cells sorted from blood. Source of these receptors: a human donor in good health.

The genes are TRBV11-2 and TRBJ2-5, with D uncertain. Germline assignment: CDR1 SGHAT and CDR2 FQNNGV. Trimming stripped 3 bases from V and 1 base from J, with 9 bases between. The CDR3 is made up of 14 amino acids. DNA for the CDR3: TGTGCCAGCAGCTTCACCATCCTCCAAGAGACCCAGTACTTC. It translates to CASSFTILQETQYF. The variable domain in full, completed from reference TRBV11-2 and TRBJ2-5, reads EAGVAQSPRYKIIEKRQSVAFWCNPISGHATLYWYQQILGQGPKLLIQFQNNGVVDDSQLPKDRFSAERLKGVDSTLKIQPAKLEDSAVYLCASSFTILQETQYFGPGTRLLVL.

This clone was recorded only once. This chain connects TRBV4-1 to TRBJ2-1, with no clear D. The CDR3 has 13 residues. CDR1 MGHRA and CDR2 YSYEKL come from the germline V gene. V shed 0 bases and J shed 8 bases, with 8 bases lying between them. The CDR3 here is CASSQDRWDEQFF. The CDR3, as DNA: TGCGCCAGCAGCCAAGATAGGTGGGATGAGCAGTTCTTC.

The V gene is TRBV10-3, the J gene TRBJ2-7, with D possibly being TRBD1 (6 bases). The CDR3 consists of 14 residues. In germline, CDR1 is ENHRY, CDR2 SYGVKD. V was pared by 1 base and J by 7 bases, with 14 bases between. Here the CDR3 reads CAISEFQGQGEQYF. The CDR3 DNA reads as TGTGCCATCAGTGAGTTCCAGGGGCAAGGGGAGCAGTACTTC.

This clone showed up just once. V gene TRBV7-2 combines with J gene TRBJ2-5; 8 bases are shared with TRBD1. This CDR3 is 15 amino acids long. Germline V CDR1 and CDR2: SGHTA, FQGNSA. The V gene end was trimmed by 2 bases and the J gene end by 4 bases; junction bases not matched to a gene: 6. The CDR3 DNA reads as TGTGCCAGCAGCTTAAAGGCAGGGGGCGTAGAGACCCAGTACTTC. It codes for CASSLKAGGVETQYF.

The V call is TRBV7-9, the J call TRBJ1-4, with a tentative D call TRBD1 (5 bases). This CDR3 is 15 amino acids long. The germline CDR1 and CDR2 sequences are SEHNR and FQNEAQ (reference sequence). V lost 5 bases and J 8 bases, leaving 18 bases between the germline ends. The CDR3 protein is CASSARDSQREKLFF. For the CDR3, the DNA is TGTGCCAGCAGCGCACGGGACTCCCAGAGGGAAAAACTGTTTTTT.

The J gene is TRBJ1-2, the V gene TRBV7-2; D might be TRBD1 (5 bases). Between the trimmed V and J ends, which lost 6 bases and 4 bases, there was a span of 12 bases. CDR1 is SGHTA, CDR2 FQGNSA, per germline. This CDR3 contains 13 residues. The CDR3 DNA is TGTGCCAGCAGACCAGGGAAGGGCTATGGCTACACCTTC. This translates into CASRPGKGYGYTF.

This chain uses TRBV7-8 with TRBJ2-2; weak D call: TRBD2 (5 bases). The CDR3 sequence is 16 residues long. CDR1 is SGHVS, CDR2 FQNEAQ, per germline. Deletions cut 1 base from V and 2 bases from J, with 11 bases between. The CDR3 nucleotides read TGTGCCAGCAGCTTAGTTCCGGCGGGTAACACCGGGGAGCTGTTTTTT. It yields the protein CASSLVPAGNTGELFF.

The gene calls are TRBV6-5 and TRBJ2-3; tentatively, D is TRBD2 (5 bases). Germline V gives CDR1 MNHEY, CDR2 SVGAGI. Trimming took 4 bases from V and 2 from J, leaving 13 bases between them. CDR3 size: 15 residues. CDR3 sequence (DNA): TGTGCCAGCAGTTCCCGACTAAGGGACACAGATACGCAGTATTTT. Protein product: CASSSRLRDTDTQYF.

The chain has TRBV30 and TRBJ1-2; TRBD1 might be the D (6 bases). Germline CDR1 GTSNPN, CDR2 SVGIG (reference sequence). This CDR3 contains 12 residues. V was pared by 5 bases and J by 3 bases, with 10 bases between. CDR3 bases: TGTGCCTGGGTAACAGGGTACTATGGCTACACCTTC. Translated, it gives CAWVTGYYGYTF.

This clone has only one observation. Sequence at one end of the junction differs from germline and may be a read error. J is TRBJ1-2 and V is TRBV20-1, with 7 bases that match TRBD1. The germline V gene encodes CDR1 DFQATT and CDR2 SNEGSKA (reference sequence). The CDR3 has 10 amino acids. The CDR3 DNA reads TGCAGTGTCTCCGGGACAGTGCCCTCCTTC. Encoded protein: CSVSGTVPSF.

V is TRBV5-4 and J is TRBJ2-7, with 7 bases aligning to TRBD2. Unmatched junction bases numbered 10, after V lost 4 bases and J lost 0 bases. Germline assignment: CDR1 SGHNT and CDR2 YYREEE (reference sequence). This CDR3 is 16 amino acids long. As DNA, the CDR3 is TGTGCCAGCAGCCCCGACGGGGGACTAACCTCCTACGAGCAGTACTTC. Residues: CASSPDGGLTSYEQYF.

The chain is built from TRBV30 and TRBJ1-2, with 9 bases that match TRBD1. The CDR3 contains 15 residues. J was trimmed by 3 bases and V by 6 bases; bases with no gene match: 11. CDR1 and CDR2 (germline): GTSNPN, SVGIG (reference sequence). CDR3: CACSRWDRDDYGYTF. The CDR3 bases are TGTGCCTGCTCCCGCTGGGACAGGGACGACTATGGCTACACCTTC.

This rearrangement joins TRBV5-1 to TRBJ2-7; D ambiguous. CDR3 length: 13 residues. The germline V and J ends were trimmed by 0 bases and 4 bases, with 8 bases remaining between them. Germline V lookup: CDR1 SGHRS, CDR2 YFSETQ. The CDR3 DNA sequence: TGCGCCAGCAGCTTGGACACTTTGTACGAGCAGTACTTC. Encoded protein: CASSLDTLYEQYF.

This clone appeared a few times. This chain links TRBV5-1 with TRBJ2-3, with D uncertain. From germline, CDR1 is SGHRS and CDR2 YFSETQ. The V end lost 1 base, the J end lost 2 bases, and 14 bases lay between the germline ends. The CDR3 runs to 16 residues. CDR3 bases: TGCGCCAGCAGCTTGTGGCAGGCGGACCTCACAGATACGCAGTATTTT. Translation: CASSLWQADLTDTQYF.

A single count supports this clone. Sequence at one end of the junction differs from germline and may be a read error. The chain recombines TRBV4-1 with TRBJ2-3; TRBD2 might be the D (6 bases). The CDR3 runs to 16 residues. The germline CDR1 and CDR2 sequences are MGHRA and YSYEKL. The chain's CDR3 is CASSQVLAPRTDTRYF. The CDR3 DNA sequence: TGCGCCAGCAGCCAAGTCCTAGCGCCTCGCACAGATACGCGGTATTTT.